This T cell receptor beta chain was found in a study of T cell responses to AZD1222 COVID-19 vaccine. This clone appeared a single time. Data came from immunoSEQ multiplex PCR; TCRdb stores just in-frame clones and leaves some out. This sample carries some 74,000 clones, about nine tenths of them seen once, and the ten largest clones take roughly 1.4%. This receptor was identified in an adult who received the AZD1222 COVID-19 vaccine. The sequences come from peripheral blood, collected 28 days after the second AZD1222 dose.

The DNA of the CDR3 is TGTGCCAGCAGCCCCAGGGGTAGCGGGGTTACAGGATGGGAGCAGTACTTC. As protein: CASSPRGSGVTGWEQYF. The chain is built from TRBV4-2 and TRBJ2-7, with 8 bases matching TRBD2. This CDR3 has 17 amino acids. The junction had 18 bases not matched to a gene; V was cut back by 4 bases and J by 7 bases. CDR1 and CDR2 from the germline V gene are LGHNA and YNFKEQ.